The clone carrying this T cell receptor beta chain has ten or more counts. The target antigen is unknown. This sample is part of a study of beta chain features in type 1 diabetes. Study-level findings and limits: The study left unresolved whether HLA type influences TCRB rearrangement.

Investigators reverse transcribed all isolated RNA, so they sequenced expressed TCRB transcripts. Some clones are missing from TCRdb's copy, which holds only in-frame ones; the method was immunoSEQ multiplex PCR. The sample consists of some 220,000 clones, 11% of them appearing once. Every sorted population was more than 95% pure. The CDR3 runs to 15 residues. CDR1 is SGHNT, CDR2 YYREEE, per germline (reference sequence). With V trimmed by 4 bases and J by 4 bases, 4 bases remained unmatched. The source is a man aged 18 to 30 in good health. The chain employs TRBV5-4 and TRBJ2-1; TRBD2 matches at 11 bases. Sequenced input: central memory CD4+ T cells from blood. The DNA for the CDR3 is TGTGCCAGCAGCCCTAGGACTAGCGGGTACAATGAGCAGTTCTTC. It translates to CASSPRTSGYNEQFF. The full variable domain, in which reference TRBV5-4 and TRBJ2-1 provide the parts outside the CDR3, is ETGVTQSPTHLIKTRGQQVTLRCSSQSGHNTVSWYQQALGQGPQFIFQYYREEENGRGNFPPRFSGLQFPNYSSELNVNALELDDSALYLCASSPRTSGYNEQFFGPGTRLTVL.